These 27 T cell receptor beta chains share one sample of origin, sequenced in a study of T-cell memory formation after mild COVID-19. TCRdb ran MiXCR on the 5' RACE reads and lists one entry per CDR3 protein. The table shows tens of thousands of distinct CDR3 sequences, with more than 11% occurring only once. Sequenced input: PBMCs or a T cell subset sorted from them (not recorded which). These receptors all stem from an adult woman who had mild COVID-19 (a few samples of this study predate the infection). Cell type and time point are not known.

The chain is built from TRBV5-1 and TRBJ2-2, with D maybe TRBD2 (6 bases). The length of the CDR3 is 15 residues. Germline CDR1 SGHRS, CDR2 YFSETQ. The ends were cut back, 4 bases at V and 5 bases at J, with 15 bases in the middle. The CDR3 reads CASSLPTSGTGELFF. In DNA form, the CDR3 reads TGCGCCAGCAGCCTACCGACTAGTGGTACCGGGGAGCTGTTTTTT.

This chain joins TRBV20-1 and TRBJ2-3; 10 bases are a match to TRBD1. Germline V CDR1 and CDR2: DFQATT, SNEGSKA (reference sequence). This CDR3 is built from 17 residues. CDR3 sequence reads: CSRSGTGAFSSTDTQYF. The CDR3 DNA sequence: TGCAGCCGGTCCGGGACAGGGGCCTTCTCTAGCACAGATACGCAGTATTTT.

The V and J genes are TRBV7-6 and TRBJ2-7; tentatively, D is TRBD1 (6 bases). Germline V CDR1 and CDR2: SGHVS, FNYEAQ. The V gene lost 0 bases and the J gene lost 6 bases, with 15 bases spanning the gap. The CDR3 has 15 residues. The CDR3 here is CASSLAWQGISEQYF. For the CDR3, the DNA is TGTGCCAGCAGCTTAGCTTGGCAGGGGATAAGCGAGCAGTACTTC. The complete variable domain, with remaining parts taken from reference TRBV7-6 and TRBJ2-7, reads GAGVSQSPRYKVTKRGQDVALRCDPISGHVSLYWYRQALGQGPEFLTYFNYEAQQDKSGLPNDRFSAERPEGSISTLTIQRTEQRDSAMYRCASSLAWQGISEQYFGPGTRLTVT.

This clonotype appeared many times. The chain combines TRBV20-1 with TRBJ2-1, with TRBD2 matching 8 bases. CDR1 DFQATT and CDR2 SNEGSKA come from the germline V gene (reference sequence). The trim removed 3 bases at V and 5 bases at J, leaving 3 bases unmatched. CDR3 length: 13 residues. The CDR3 protein is CSASGRAHNEQFF. The CDR3 region has the DNA TGCAGTGCTAGCGGGAGGGCCCACAATGAGCAGTTCTTC.

The genes are TRBV7-9 and TRBJ1-2; D possibly corresponds to TRBD1 (6 bases). Germline V CDR1 and CDR2: SEHNR, FQNEAQ (reference sequence). This CDR3 has 13 amino acids. V was clipped by 2 bases and J by 8 bases, with 12 bases between them. The CDR3 here is CASSLPTGGGYTF. The DNA of the CDR3 is TGTGCCAGCAGCTTACCGACAGGCGGCGGCTACACCTTC.

The count of this clonotype is one. The chain joins TRBV7-9 to TRBJ2-1, with a tentative D call TRBD2 (5 bases). The V gene's germline CDR1 is SEHNR and CDR2 FQNEAQ (reference sequence). CDR3 length: 16 residues. V was clipped by 3 bases and J by 5 bases, with 17 bases between them. CDR3 residues: CASSFALVEVNNEQFF. CDR3 nucleotides: TGTGCCAGCAGCTTTGCACTAGTGGAGGTAAACAATGAGCAGTTCTTC.

V and J are TRBV5-1 and TRBJ2-3; 10 nucleotides match TRBD1. CDR3 length: 15 residues. Per germline, CDR1 SGHRS and CDR2 YFSETQ. The V gene end was trimmed by 5 bases and the J gene end by 1 base; junction bases not matched to a gene: 4. In nucleotides, the CDR3 is TGCGCCAGCAGGGAAGGGACAGGGGGCACAGATACGCAGTATTTT. This codes for CASREGTGGTDTQYF. The variable domain in full, with the rest retrieved from reference TRBV5-1 and TRBJ2-3, is KAGVTQTPRYLIKTRGQQVTLSCSPISGHRSVSWYQQTPGQGLQFLFEYFSETQRNKGNFPGRFSGRQFSNSRSEMNVSTLELGDSALYLCASREGTGGTDTQYFGPGTRLTVL.

This sequence joins TRBV7-9 and TRBJ2-2; 9 bases map to TRBD2. Germline V CDR1 and CDR2: SEHNR, FQNEAQ (reference sequence). Trimming took 2 bases from V and 5 from J; bases not matched to a gene: 0. There are 14 residues in the CDR3. The CDR3 reads CASSLTSGTGELFF. The CDR3 DNA is TGTGCCAGCAGCTTAACTAGCGGGACCGGGGAGCTGTTTTTT.

There are a few counts of this clonotype. The CDR3 sequence is CASSLLAGGPNGQFF. CDR3 nucleotide sequence: TGTGCCAGCAGTCTACTAGCGGGAGGGCCGAACGGGCAGTTCTTC. The chain has TRBV12-3 or TRBV12-4 and TRBJ2-1, with TRBD2 identical over 13 bases. V lost 5 bases and J lost 12; bases outside the gene matches: 10. The CDR3 contains 15 residues.

This clonotype has a single count. The V and J genes are TRBV7-9 and TRBJ2-1; 8 positions match TRBD2. V lost 5 bases to trimming and J lost 5 bases; unmatched junction nucleotides: 8. Germline V CDR1 and CDR2: SEHNR, FQNEAQ (reference sequence). The CDR3 is 15 residues long. Here the CDR3 reads CASSRPGTRNNEQFF. CDR3 in DNA: TGTGCCAGCAGCCGACCCGGGACTAGGAACAATGAGCAGTTCTTC.

This clonotype has just a few counts. The chain carries TRBV7-6 and TRBJ2-5; D may be TRBD2 (5 bases). Trimming left V 0 bases short and J 2 bases short, with 10 bases between. The CDR3 extends over 15 amino acids. Germline CDR1 and CDR2: SGHVS and FNYEAQ. The CDR3: CASSLAGAWQETQYF. The DNA of the CDR3 is TGTGCCAGCAGCTTAGCGGGAGCCTGGCAAGAGACCCAGTACTTC.

Only a few counts were recorded for this clonotype. The chain recombines TRBV5-6 with TRBJ2-2, with D unclear. This CDR3 is built from 12 residues. Trimming pared 0 bases from V and 8 bases from J, leaving 5 bases between. The germline V gene has CDR1 SGHDT and CDR2 YYEEEE. CDR3 loop: CASSLGRGELFF. The CDR3 nucleotides read TGTGCCAGCAGCTTGGGGCGTGGGGAGCTGTTTTTT.

The chain employs TRBV9 and TRBJ1-1; 7 nucleotides match TRBD1. Germline V lookup: CDR1 SGDLS, CDR2 YYNGEE. CDR3 length: 14 amino acids. With V trimmed by 3 bases and J by 5 bases, 7 bases remained unmatched. The CDR3: CASSGSSGGTEAFF. As DNA, the CDR3 is TGTGCCAGCAGCGGAAGTTCAGGGGGTACTGAAGCTTTCTTT.

The chain couples TRBV24-1 to TRBJ2-7; D might be TRBD2 (6 bases). Germline lookup yields CDR1 KGHDR and CDR2 SFDVKD. The CDR3 runs 13 residues. The V and J ends lost 5 bases and 6 bases respectively, with 13 bases between them. CDR3 DNA sequence: TGTGCCACCAGTGGCCCGGGAGTTGTCGAGCAGTACTTC. This translates into CATSGPGVVEQYF.

This chain links TRBV18 with TRBJ2-2; TRBD2 might be the D (5 bases). The V end was cut by 3 bases, the J end by 1 base, with 6 bases between. The V gene's germline CDR1 is KGHSH and CDR2 LQKENI. This CDR3 has 14 amino acids. In DNA, the CDR3 is TGTGCCAGCTCACCGGGAGTGAACACCGGGGAGCTGTTTTTT. This encodes CASSPGVNTGELFF.

This clonotype was detected a few times. V gene TRBV15 combines with J gene TRBJ2-5; D not certain. Germline V gene sequence: CDR1 LNHNV, CDR2 YYDKDF (reference sequence). The V end lost 1 base, the J end lost 1 base, and 7 bases lay between the germline ends. CDR3 length: 14 amino acids. This CDR3 is CATSRAVSQETQYF. The CDR3 bases are TGTGCCACCAGCAGAGCGGTCAGCCAAGAGACCCAGTACTTC.

This sequence joins TRBV6-5 and TRBJ2-6, with D tentatively TRBD1 (5 bases). V was pared by 6 bases and J by 4 bases, with 10 bases between. Germline V gives CDR1 MNHEY, CDR2 SVGAGI. This CDR3 has 14 amino acids. CDR3 region: CASSLGQGANVLTF. The DNA of the CDR3 is TGTGCCAGCAGCCTGGGGCAGGGGGCCAACGTCCTGACTTTC.

This clonotype was picked up a small number of times. This sequence joins TRBV3-1 and TRBJ2-5; perhaps TRBD1 as D (7 bases). Germline V gene sequence: CDR1 LGHDT, CDR2 YNNKEL (reference sequence). The ends were cut back, 0 bases at V and 5 bases at J, with 16 bases in the middle. The CDR3 loop spans 16 amino acids. The CDR3: CASSQEGGQPQETQYF. Here the CDR3 DNA reads TGTGCCAGCAGCCAAGAGGGGGGACAGCCCCAGGAGACCCAGTACTTC.

The chain joins TRBV6-5 to TRBJ1-2; a possible D gene is TRBD1 (5 bases). This CDR3 has 14 amino acids. The germline V and J ends were trimmed by 2 bases and 2 bases, with 9 bases remaining between them. Germline V gene data show CDR1 as MNHEY and CDR2 as SVGAGI. CDR3 in DNA: TGTGCCAGCAGTTACCCCGGGGGGAACTATGGCTACACCTTC. This gives the protein CASSYPGGNYGYTF.

This clonotype was seen a handful of times. The gene calls are TRBV14 and TRBJ2-3; 7 positions agree with TRBD2. The ends lost 4 bases at V and 3 bases at J; junction bases unmatched: 7. Germline values: CDR1 SGHDN, CDR2 FVKESK. The length of the CDR3 is 15 residues. CDR3 sequence: CASSRKSGITDTQYF. The CDR3 region has the DNA TGTGCCAGCAGCCGAAAAAGCGGGATAACAGATACGCAGTATTTT.

J is TRBJ2-1 and V is TRBV4-2; 7 bases line up with TRBD2. Trimming at V came to 0 bases and at J to 5 bases, leaving 4 bases not matched to a gene. Germline loops: CDR1 LGHNA, CDR2 YNFKEQ. CDR3 size: 15 residues. The CDR3 reads CASSQDPGLNNEQFF. The CDR3 DNA reads TGTGCCAGCAGCCAAGACCCGGGACTAAACAATGAGCAGTTCTTC.

This chain joins TRBV5-1 and TRBJ2-1, with 9 bases matching TRBD2. CDR1 is SGHRS, CDR2 YFSETQ, per germline. CDR3 length equals 16 residues. The J segment lost 6 bases and the V segment lost 0 bases, leaving 7 bases of the junction unmatched. Here the CDR3 DNA reads TGCGCCAGCAGCTTGGGGCGGCGGGAGGGCCTCAATGAGCAGTTCTTC. This translates into CASSLGRREGLNEQFF. Full variable domain (missing parts from reference TRBV5-1 and TRBJ2-1): KAGVTQTPRYLIKTRGQQVTLSCSPISGHRSVSWYQQTPGQGLQFLFEYFSETQRNKGNFPGRFSGRQFSNSRSEMNVSTLELGDSALYLCASSLGRREGLNEQFFGPGTRLTVL.

V gene TRBV29-1 combines with J gene TRBJ2-7; possible D gene TRBD1, 7 bases. The CDR3 consists of 12 residues. Trimming cost V 7 bases and J 1 base, with 11 bases left between them. Germline lookup yields CDR1 SQVTM and CDR2 ANQGSEA. This CDR3 reads CSGRDSSYEQYF. In DNA form, the CDR3 reads TGCAGCGGGCGGGACAGTTCCTACGAGCAGTACTTC.

This sequence joins TRBV5-6 and TRBJ2-5, with 7 bases that match TRBD1. This CDR3 is 13 amino acids long. V trimming: 4 bases; J trimming: 13 bases; junction bases outside the gene matches: 13. Germline V gene lookup returns CDR1 SGHDT and CDR2 YYEEEE. The CDR3 region has the DNA TGTGCCAGCAGCCGCGAATTGAGGACAGGTCCGTACTTC. It translates to CASSRELRTGPYF.

This clonotype has at least ten counts. The genes are TRBV7-9 and TRBJ2-1; 10 bases map to TRBD2. The CDR3 has 19 residues. The germline V gene encodes CDR1 SEHNR and CDR2 FQNEAQ (reference sequence). With V trimmed by 4 bases and J by 1 base, 13 bases remained unmatched. The CDR3 DNA follows: TGTGCCAGCAGCTCAGCTAGCGGGAGCATCCTCGGATCCTACAATGAGCAGTTCTTC. This codes for CASSSASGSILGSYNEQFF.

The chain couples TRBV5-1 to TRBJ2-7, with D perhaps TRBD1 or TRBD2 (5 bases each). This CDR3 contains 12 residues. Deletions cut 0 bases from V and 8 bases from J, with 9 bases between. CDR1 and CDR2 from the germline V gene are SGHRS and YFSETQ. CDR3 loop: CASSLVGEQQYF. In DNA form, the CDR3 reads TGCGCCAGCAGCTTGGTAGGGGAGCAGCAGTACTTC.

This clonotype was counted only a few times. The gene calls are TRBV19 and TRBJ2-5, with TRBD1 as a possible D gene (6 bases). The V end lost 1 base, the J end lost 0 bases, and 6 bases lay between the germline ends. Germline V lookup: CDR1 LNHDA, CDR2 SQIVND (reference sequence). The CDR3 is made up of 14 amino acids. The CDR3 spells CASSIGQDQETQYF. Here the CDR3 DNA reads TGTGCCAGTAGTATAGGACAGGACCAAGAGACCCAGTACTTC.